These 17 T cell receptor beta chains originate from one sample sequenced in a study of T cells in Graves' hyperthyroidism and ophthalmopathy. Amplification of TCR beta CDR3 regions was performed using RNA transcripts as template. The HTBI set primed first-round TCR CDR3 RT-PCR. Each CDR3 protein gets one entry after TCRdb re-called the multiplex PCR reads with MiXCR. The profile covers roughly 740,000 distinct CDR3 sequences, with about a sixth appearing a single time and about 8.4% taken by the ten largest. The sequenced material came from blood. These receptors were taken from a man between 18 and 35 years old with Graves' hyperthyroidism.

The rearrangement uses TRBV4-1 and TRBJ1-1, with D tentatively TRBD1 (6 bases). V was cut by 2 bases and J by 5 bases, with 12 bases left in between. CDR1 is MGHRA and CDR2 is YSYEKL in the germline V gene. The CDR3 spans 14 residues. CDR3 bases: TGCGCCAGCAGCCAAATTGGGGGGCGTACTGAAGCTTTCTTT. Its translation is CASSQIGGRTEAFF.

This clonotype was found many times. V and J are TRBV7-2 and TRBJ2-7; TRBD1 matches at 10 bases. After removal of 7 bases from V and 1 base from J, the junction contained 4 bases not matched to a gene. In germline, CDR1 is SGHTA, CDR2 FQGNSA. The CDR3 has 14 amino acids. Written as DNA, the CDR3 is TGTGCCAGCAAACGGACAGGGGGATCCTACGAGCAGTACTTC. Its translation: CASKRTGGSYEQYF. Together with reference TRBV7-2 and TRBJ2-7, the CDR3 gives the full variable domain: GAGVSQSPSNKVTEKGKDVELRCDPISGHTALYWYRQSLGQGLEFLIYFQGNSAPDKSGLPSDRFSAERTGGSVSTLTIQRTQQEDSAVYLCASKRTGGSYEQYFGPGTRLTVT.

This clonotype came up many times. The chain joins TRBV7-9 to TRBJ2-3; D perhaps matches TRBD1 (5 bases). V was pared by 1 base and J by 9 bases, with 14 bases between. The germline V gene has CDR1 SEHNR and CDR2 FQNEAQ (reference sequence). This CDR3 has 14 amino acids. CDR3 residues: CASSLEADRKTQYF. The CDR3 DNA reads as TGTGCCAGCAGCTTAGAGGCCGACAGAAAAACGCAGTATTTT.

This clonotype was counted only a few times. The chain joins TRBV4-1 to TRBJ2-3, with a weak D call TRBD2 (6 bases). V was clipped by 0 bases and J by 6 bases, with 22 bases between them. The CDR3 is made up of 18 amino acids. The V gene's germline CDR1 is MGHRA and CDR2 YSYEKL. For the CDR3, the DNA is TGCGCCAGCAGCCAAGATCCGATAACAATAATTGGGAGGGATACGCAGTATTTT. As protein: CASSQDPITIIGRDTQYF.

Concerning this clonotype itself: This clone may be a read error of a much larger clone one base away. The chain joins TRBV20-1 to TRBJ2-1; D unclear. The germline V and J ends were trimmed by 6 bases and 5 bases, with 17 bases remaining between them. There are 14 residues in the CDR3. CDR1 and CDR2 (germline): DFQATT, SNEGSKA (reference sequence). CDR3 amino acids: CSAGRLEFNNEQFF. Written as DNA, the CDR3 is TGCAGTGCGGGAAGGCTAGAGTTCAACAATGAGCAGTTCTTC.

At least ten counts were recorded for this clonotype. The chain uses TRBV10-3 and TRBJ2-3, with D possibly being TRBD2 (5 bases). This CDR3 region has 15 residues. Germline V gene data show CDR1 as ENHRY and CDR2 as SYGVKD. Trimming shortened V by 10 bases and J by 2 bases, and 19 bases separated the two germline ends. As DNA, the CDR3 is TGTGCCACCTCGGCGGGCCTAAGTGTCACAGATACGCAGTATTTT. Translating it yields CATSAGLSVTDTQYF.

This clonotype was observed at least ten times. The V call is TRBV30, the J call TRBJ2-2; 7 bases match TRBD2. The CDR3 contains 15 residues. The trim removed 0 bases at V and 3 bases at J, leaving 4 bases unmatched. Germline assignment: CDR1 GTSNPN and CDR2 SVGIG (reference sequence). Here the CDR3 reads CAWSVISGYTGELFF. DNA of the CDR3: TGTGCCTGGAGTGTAATTAGCGGGTACACCGGGGAGCTGTTTTTT.

This clonotype was found a few times. CDR3 sequence reads: CASSLWGPGELFF. For the CDR3, the DNA is TGTGCCAGCAGTTTGTGGGGGCCCGGGGAGCTGTTTTTT. This chain uses TRBV28 with TRBJ2-2; possible D gene TRBD1, 6 bases. The CDR3 covers 13 residues. Germline V gene sequence: CDR1 MDHEN, CDR2 SYDVKM. Trimming pared 3 bases from V and 6 bases from J, leaving 8 bases between.

V and J are TRBV29-1 and TRBJ1-2; no definite D call. Germline CDR1 is SQVTM and CDR2 is ANQGSEA. Between the trimmed V and J ends, which lost 0 bases and 5 bases, there was a span of 19 bases. This CDR3 is built from 16 residues. CDR3 amino acids: CSVEDRARQGGYGYTF. The DNA for the CDR3 is TGCAGCGTTGAAGATCGGGCCAGACAAGGAGGGTATGGCTACACCTTC.

This clonotype was seen a handful of times. The chain uses TRBV29-1 and TRBJ1-1; 7 positions match TRBD1. After removal of 2 bases from V and 0 bases from J, the junction contained 3 bases not matched to a gene. Germline lookup yields CDR1 SQVTM and CDR2 ANQGSEA. The CDR3 is 14 amino acids. CDR3 DNA sequence: TGCAGCGTTGAACCGACAGGGTTGAACACTGAAGCTTTCTTT. Amino acids: CSVEPTGLNTEAFF.

CDR3 sequence: CASIQGTLSSYNEQFF. For the CDR3, the DNA is TGTGCCAGCATTCAGGGGACCTTGAGCTCCTACAATGAGCAGTTCTTC. The chain links TRBV6-1 to TRBJ2-1; tentative D call: TRBD1 (6 bases). V was clipped by 7 bases and J by 0 bases, with 16 bases between them. This CDR3 contains 16 residues. Germline V lookup: CDR1 MNHNS, CDR2 SASEGT.

V usage is TRBV20-1 and J usage is TRBJ2-1; weak D call: TRBD2 (7 bases). The germline CDR1 and CDR2 sequences are DFQATT and SNEGSKA (reference sequence). Trimming removed 5 bases at V and 8 bases at J, with 22 bases between. The CDR3 has 15 residues. The CDR3 protein is CSARGAGRVGYEQFF. The DNA of the CDR3 is TGCAGTGCTCGGGGGGCCGGGAGAGTAGGATATGAGCAGTTCTTC.

This clonotype was counted at least ten times. The chain recombines TRBV11-3 with TRBJ2-1, with D perhaps TRBD1 (5 bases). The V end lost 0 bases, the J end lost 6 bases, and 9 bases lay between the germline ends. Germline CDR1 reads SGHNT; CDR2 reads YENEEA. The CDR3 covers 14 residues. The CDR3 here is CASSLEAGRNEQFF. The DNA for the CDR3 is TGTGCCAGCAGCTTAGAGGCAGGGCGCAATGAGCAGTTCTTC.

This clonotype has more than one count but fewer than ten. This chain connects TRBV6-6 to TRBJ2-2, with TRBD2 identical over 8 bases. Germline V gene lookup returns CDR1 MNHNY and CDR2 SVGAGI (reference sequence). V was pared by 0 bases and J by 4 bases, with 1 base of the junction left unmatched. CDR3 length: 15 amino acids. The CDR3 DNA reads TGTGCCAGCAGTTACTCTCGGGAGGGCACCGGGGAGCTGTTTTTT. Residues: CASSYSREGTGELFF.

In this sample, this clonotype turned up many times. The chain employs TRBV7-2 and TRBJ2-5; perhaps TRBD2 as D (6 bases). This CDR3 is 15 amino acids long. The germline V gene encodes CDR1 SGHTA and CDR2 FQGNSA. V lost 1 base and J lost 1, with 10 bases in between. The CDR3 is CASSLVRGVQETQYF. For the CDR3, the DNA is TGTGCCAGCAGCTTAGTACGCGGGGTCCAAGAGACCCAGTACTTC.

The chain uses TRBV4-1 and TRBJ2-7, with D hard to call. The CDR3 is made up of 14 amino acids. Trimming shortened V by 3 bases and J by 4 bases, and 13 bases separated the two germline ends. The germline gives CDR1 MGHRA, CDR2 YSYEKL. CDR3 loop: CASSHLPESYEQYF. Written as DNA, the CDR3 is TGCGCCAGCAGCCATCTACCAGAGTCTTACGAGCAGTACTTC.

This clonotype was observed at least ten times. This sequence joins TRBV7-8 and TRBJ2-5, with a weak D call TRBD2 (6 bases). V lost 1 base, J lost 5 bases, and 14 bases lay in between. Germline V CDR1 and CDR2: SGHVS, FQNEAQ. The CDR3 loop spans 15 amino acids. For the CDR3, the DNA is TGTGCCAGCAGCTTAGTCGGTGGGAGGTCCGAGACCCAGTACTTC. This translates into CASSLVGGRSETQYF.